This passage covers 21 T cell receptor beta chains from one sample sequenced in a study of blood T cell repertoires in COVID-19. Measured with immunoSEQ multiplex PCR; TCRdb has only the in-frame clones, and not every one. The repertoire includes around 120,000 clones, 65% to 85% of them detected once, and 1.9% sits in the top ten. The sequenced sample consisted of peripheral blood. Receptor source: a man aged 65-85 years with acute or convalescent COVID-19.

This sequence joins TRBV15 and TRBJ2-1; 11 bases agree with TRBD2. The germline V gene encodes CDR1 LNHNV and CDR2 YYDKDF (reference sequence). The length of the CDR3 is 17 residues. After removal of 1 base from V and 10 bases from J, the junction contained 12 bases not matched to a gene. DNA for the CDR3: TGTGCCACCAGCAGAGGGGCCCTAGCGGGGGGATTTATAGAGCAGTTCTTC. Translated: CATSRGALAGGFIEQFF. Together with reference TRBV15 and TRBJ2-1, the CDR3 gives the full variable domain: DAMVIQNPRYQVTQFGKPVTLSCSQTLNHNVMYWYQQKSSQAPKLLFHYYDKDFNNEADTPDNFQSRRPNTSFCFLDIRSPGLGDTAMYLCATSRGALAGGFIEQFFGPGTRLTVL.

This chain connects TRBV3-1 (or the pseudogene TRBV3-2) to TRBJ1-1; maybe TRBD1 (5 bases). Germline V gene lookup returns CDR1 LGHDT and CDR2 YNNKEL (reference sequence). The V and J ends lost 1 base and 4 bases respectively, with 10 bases between them. The CDR3 has 14 amino acids. The CDR3: CASSQAGLGTEAFF. The CDR3 DNA reads as TGTGCCAGCAGCCAAGCAGGGTTGGGCACTGAAGCTTTCTTT.

The chain combines TRBV6-2 or TRBV6-3 with TRBJ2-7; D is ambiguous. Germline loops: CDR1 MNHEY, CDR2 SVGEGT. V shed 1 base and J shed 1 base, with 11 bases lying between them. CDR3 length: 15 amino acids. The CDR3 protein is CASSYFPPESYEQYF. The CDR3 nucleotides are TGTGCCAGCAGTTACTTCCCACCGGAGTCCTACGAGCAGTACTTC.

This chain links TRBV5-6 with TRBJ1-4; TRBD1 matches at 7 bases. The V gene end was trimmed by 3 bases and the J gene end by 3 bases; junction bases not matched to a gene: 5. Germline V gene sequence: CDR1 SGHDT, CDR2 YYEEEE. This CDR3 has 15 residues. The CDR3 region is CASSYRQGANEKLFF. CDR3 sequence (DNA): TGTGCCAGCAGCTACAGACAGGGAGCTAATGAAAAACTGTTTTTT.

This chain connects TRBV10-3 to TRBJ1-1, with D possibly matching TRBD1 (6 bases). Germline assignment: CDR1 ENHRY and CDR2 SYGVKD. The CDR3 extends over 14 amino acids. V gave up 2 bases and J gave up 5 bases, with 12 bases separating them. This CDR3 is CAISERGSGTEAFF. Written as DNA, the CDR3 is TGTGCCATCAGTGAGAGGGGGTCGGGGACTGAAGCTTTCTTT.

CDR3 in amino acids: CASSPGQARQFF. Here the CDR3 DNA reads TGTGCCAGTTCACCGGGACAAGCCCGGCAGTTCTTC. The genes are TRBV19 and TRBJ2-1; D is perhaps TRBD1 (6 bases). Germline V lookup: CDR1 LNHDA, CDR2 SQIVND (reference sequence). V dropped 8 bases and J dropped 12 bases, with 17 bases sitting between them. This CDR3 has 12 residues.

This rearrangement joins TRBV6-6 to TRBJ1-3, with D perhaps TRBD1 (6 bases). There are 13 residues in the CDR3. With 10 bases removed from V and 1 base from J, the gap between germline ends came to 11 bases. From germline, CDR1 is MNHNY and CDR2 SVGAGI (reference sequence). The CDR3 here is CATCQGSGNTIYF. The CDR3, as DNA: TGTGCCACCTGTCAGGGGTCTGGAAACACCATATATTTT.

The chain recombines TRBV2 with TRBJ2-1; TRBD1 agrees at 8 bases. The trim removed 5 bases at V and 8 bases at J, leaving 5 bases unmatched. The CDR3 sequence is 13 residues long. In germline, CDR1 is SNHLY, CDR2 FYNNEI. DNA of the CDR3: TGTGCCAGCAGTCTAGACAGGGGCTATGAGCAGTTCTTC. Residues: CASSLDRGYEQFF.

The chain combines TRBV12-3 or TRBV12-4 with TRBJ1-1; D is unresolved. CDR3 length equals 13 residues. Trimming took 2 bases from V and 5 from J, leaving 9 bases between them. The chain's CDR3 is CASSLKKRTEAFF. The CDR3 DNA reads as TGTGCCAGCAGTTTAAAGAAGCGGACTGAAGCTTTCTTT.

The chain recombines TRBV5-1 with TRBJ1-1; 7 nucleotides match TRBD1. Germline loops: CDR1 SGHRS, CDR2 YFSETQ. Trimming at V came to 0 bases and at J to 6 bases, leaving 5 bases not matched to a gene. This CDR3 contains 14 residues. CDR3 protein: CASSLGQGKPEAFF. The DNA of the CDR3 is TGCGCCAGCAGCTTGGGACAGGGAAAGCCTGAAGCTTTCTTT.

The V gene is TRBV19, the J gene TRBJ1-1; D is perhaps TRBD1 (5 bases). Germline-derived CDR1 and CDR2 are LNHDA and SQIVND (reference sequence). The V end was cut by 5 bases, the J end by 4 bases, with 14 bases between. This CDR3 has 14 amino acids. Here the CDR3 DNA reads TGTGCCAGTAGTCCGGTTACGGGACTCACTGAAGCTTTCTTT. Translating it yields CASSPVTGLTEAFF.

The chain carries TRBV5-1 and TRBJ1-1; tentative D call: TRBD1 (6 bases). The CDR3 runs to 14 residues. Germline V gene lookup returns CDR1 SGHRS and CDR2 YFSETQ. Trimming shortened V by 0 bases and J by 5 bases, and 11 bases separated the two germline ends. CDR3 amino acids: CASSLDRDLTEAFF. DNA of the CDR3: TGCGCCAGCAGCTTGGACAGGGATCTTACTGAAGCTTTCTTT.

This clone was observed a single time. The CDR3 nucleotides read TGTGCCAGCAGTTGGGCAGGGGATACCTACGAGCAGTACTTC. Amino acid sequence: CASSWAGDTYEQYF. The V and J genes are TRBV27 and TRBJ2-7; the D gene is possibly TRBD1 (6 bases). This CDR3 is built from 14 residues. V was cut by 4 bases and J by 2 bases, with 12 bases left in between. CDR1 and CDR2 (germline): MNHEY, SMNVEV (reference sequence).

This sequence joins TRBV11-3 and TRBJ2-2; possibly TRBD1 for D (6 bases). Germline CDR1 SGHNT, CDR2 YENEEA. Trimming took off 5 bases at V and 5 bases at J, with 9 bases between the two ends. This CDR3 region has 13 residues. The CDR3 nucleotides read TGTGCCAGCAGCCGGACAGAAACCGGGGAGCTGTTTTTT. Its translation: CASSRTETGELFF.

CDR3 DNA: TGTGCCAGCAGACAGATTAGCAATCAGCCCCAGCATTTT. It encodes CASRQISNQPQHF. V gene TRBV6-6 combines with J gene TRBJ1-5, with no clear D. CDR1 and CDR2 (germline): MNHNY, SVGAGI (reference sequence). Trimming took off 6 bases at V and 0 bases at J, with 6 bases between the two ends. CDR3 length equals 13 residues.

Concerning this clone: This same CDR3 is encoded by further DNA sequences in the sample. The chain is built from TRBV5-1 and TRBJ1-2; 8 positions agree with TRBD1. This CDR3 spans 14 amino acids. Germline lookup yields CDR1 SGHRS and CDR2 YFSETQ. With 0 bases clipped from V and 4 bases from J, the junction kept 2 bases outside the gene matches. The CDR3 loop is CASSLGQGAYGYTF. CDR3 DNA: TGCGCCAGCAGCTTGGGGCAGGGGGCCTATGGCTACACCTTC.

This clone was counted a few times. The gene calls are TRBV11-2 and TRBJ1-4; 7 bases map to TRBD1. There are 15 residues in the CDR3. Germline CDR1 is SGHAT and CDR2 is FQNNGV. J lost 8 bases, V lost 1 base, and 7 bases had no gene match. CDR3 coding DNA: TGTGCCAGCAGCTTAGCGAACAGGGGCGGAGAAAAACTGTTTTTT. Translated: CASSLANRGGEKLFF.

The chain joins TRBV27 to TRBJ2-2; 10 bases agree with TRBD1. Losses at the gene ends were 9 bases for V and 5 bases for J; bases not matched to a gene: 6. Germline loops: CDR1 MNHEY, CDR2 SMNVEV (reference sequence). The CDR3 contains 14 residues. This CDR3 reads CASHSGQGTGELFF. The CDR3 DNA reads as TGTGCCAGTCACTCGGGACAGGGGACCGGGGAGCTGTTTTTT.

The V gene is TRBV5-6, the J gene TRBJ2-4, with a tentative D call TRBD2 (7 bases). This CDR3 is 15 amino acids long. Trimming took off 3 bases at V and 6 bases at J, with 16 bases between the two ends. CDR1 SGHDT and CDR2 YYEEEE come from the germline V gene. The CDR3 DNA follows: TGTGCCAGCAGCTCCCTCTCGGGGGGCTTAAACATTCAGTACTTC. Its protein is CASSSLSGGLNIQYF.

This chain joins TRBV6-5 and TRBJ2-2, with 10 bases matching TRBD1. The CDR3 is 15 residues long. The trim removed 6 bases at V and 3 bases at J, leaving 4 bases unmatched. Germline lookup yields CDR1 MNHEY and CDR2 SVGAGI. The CDR3 DNA reads as TGTGCCAGCAGGCGACAGGGGGCGCACACCGGGGAGCTGTTTTTT. It encodes CASRRQGAHTGELFF.

In this sample, this clone turned up a few times. This chain uses TRBV7-2 with TRBJ1-4; 10 positions agree with TRBD1. Losses at the gene ends were 3 bases for V and 10 bases for J; bases not matched to a gene: 11. This CDR3 is built from 16 residues. CDR1 and CDR2 from the germline V gene are SGHTA and FQGNSA. The CDR3 is CASSFSAGTGVGKLFF. The CDR3 bases are TGTGCCAGCAGCTTTTCAGCCGGGACAGGGGTAGGAAAACTGTTTTTT. Drawing the rest from reference TRBV7-2 and TRBJ1-4, the complete variable domain is GAGVSQSPSNKVTEKGKDVELRCDPISGHTALYWYRQSLGQGLEFLIYFQGNSAPDKSGLPSDRFSAERTGGSVSTLTIQRTQQEDSAVYLCASSFSAGTGVGKLFFGSGTQLSVL.